This T cell receptor beta chain stems from a study of shared clonotypes between healthy human individuals. Notes on the study in general: Naive CD4 clonotype sharing across a few donors was about 5%.

Deep level was the assay's run setting. Here immunoSEQ multiplex PCR was the method, and the copy in TCRdb shows in-frame clones only, minus some. The sample holds about 1.1 million clones, 70% to 85% seen once. Investigators divided CD4+ cells into CD45RA+ naive and CD45RA-negative memory subsets. For this clone: Its antigen is not identified.

The V segment lost 3 bases and the J segment 4 bases; nucleotides outside the gene matches: 7. This CDR3 comprises 16 residues. The germline V gene has CDR1 MGHRA and CDR2 YSYEKL. The receptor comes from a man aged 18 to 30 in good health. Some clones in this sample may be carry-over from other donors' samples. The V call is TRBV4-1, the J call TRBJ2-5; 11 bases align to TRBD2. The sample comprised memory CD4+ T cells from PBMCs. As for subset: CD45RA-negative fraction. For the CDR3, the DNA is TGCGCCAGCAGCCAGAATCTACTAGCGGGAGTAGAGACCCAGTACTTC. Protein: CASSQNLLAGVETQYF.